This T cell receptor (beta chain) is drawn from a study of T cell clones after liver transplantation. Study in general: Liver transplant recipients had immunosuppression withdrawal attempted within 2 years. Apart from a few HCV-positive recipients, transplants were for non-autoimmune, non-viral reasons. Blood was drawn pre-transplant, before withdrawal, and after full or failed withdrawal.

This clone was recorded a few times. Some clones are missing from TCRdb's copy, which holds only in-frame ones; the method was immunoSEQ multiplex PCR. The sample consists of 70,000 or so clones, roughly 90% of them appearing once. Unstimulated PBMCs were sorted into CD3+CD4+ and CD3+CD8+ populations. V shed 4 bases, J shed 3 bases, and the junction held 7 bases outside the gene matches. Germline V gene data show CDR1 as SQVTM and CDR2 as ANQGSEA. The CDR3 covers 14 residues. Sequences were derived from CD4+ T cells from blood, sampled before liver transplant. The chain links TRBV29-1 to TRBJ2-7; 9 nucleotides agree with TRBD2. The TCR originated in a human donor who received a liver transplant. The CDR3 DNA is TGCAGCGTTGTATCGACTAGCGGTATCTACGAGCAGTACTTC. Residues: CSVVSTSGIYEQYF.